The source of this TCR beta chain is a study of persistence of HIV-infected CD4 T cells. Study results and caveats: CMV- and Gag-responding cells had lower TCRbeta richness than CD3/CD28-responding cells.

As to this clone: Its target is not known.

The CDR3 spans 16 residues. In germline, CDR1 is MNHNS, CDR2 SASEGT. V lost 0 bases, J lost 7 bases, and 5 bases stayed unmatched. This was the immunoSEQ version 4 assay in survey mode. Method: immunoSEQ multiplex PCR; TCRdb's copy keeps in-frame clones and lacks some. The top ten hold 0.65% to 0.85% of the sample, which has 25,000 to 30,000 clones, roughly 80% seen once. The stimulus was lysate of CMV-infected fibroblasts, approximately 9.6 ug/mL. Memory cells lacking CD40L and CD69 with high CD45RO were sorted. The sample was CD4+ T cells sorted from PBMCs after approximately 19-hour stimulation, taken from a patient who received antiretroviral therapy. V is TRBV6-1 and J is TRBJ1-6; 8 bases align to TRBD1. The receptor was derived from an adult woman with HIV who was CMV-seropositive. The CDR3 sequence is CASSEADRVQNSPLHF. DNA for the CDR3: TGTGCCAGCAGTGAAGCGGACAGGGTGCAAAATTCACCCCTCCACTTT.